A selection of T cell receptor beta chains follows, all from one sample in a study of T cell responses to AZD1222 COVID-19 vaccine. Using immunoSEQ multiplex PCR, the repertoire was profiled, and TCRdb retains in-frame clones only, with some absent. The data hold over 150,000 clones, with around 87% observed a single time. Sequencing used peripheral blood, obtained on day 0 of AZD1222 vaccination. Receptors originate from an adult in good health. The CDR3 runs from the conserved cysteine through the conserved F or W. The D gene is left open where the match is weak. The size field is filled for only some rows; it gives once, few, many or a size class.

j_call v_call clone_size d_call cdr3_nt cdr3_aa
TRBJ2-5 TRBV12-3/TRBV12-4 - - TGTGCCAGCAGCACGTCAGGGACCCAGTACTTC CASSTSGTQYF
TRBJ1-4 TRBV29-1 - - TGCAGCGTTGAAGAGGGCCGTGAAAAACTGTTTTTT CSVEEGREKLFF
TRBJ2-5 TRBV6-1 - TRBD2 TGTGCCAGCAGTGAAGCTAGCGGGGGTCAAGAGACCCAGTACTTC CASSEASGGQETQYF
TRBJ2-3 TRBV6-2/TRBV6-3 - TRBD2 TGTGCCAGCAGTTACGGAGGCGGGGGTCGCACAGATACGCAGTATTTT CASSYGGGGRTDTQYF
TRBJ2-1 TRBV19 few - TGTGCCAGTAGTATCGTACAGAGCTCCTACAATGAGCAGTTCTTC CASSIVQSSYNEQFF
TRBJ2-1 TRBV27 - - TGTGCCAGCAGTTTAGGTATTGGGGGGCAGTTCTTC CASSLGIGGQFF
TRBJ2-7 TRBV19 - - TGTGCCCCTCAAGAGCGCGAGCAGTACTTC CAPQEREQYF
TRBJ1-1 TRBV7-2 once TRBD1 TGTGCCAGCAGCTTATTTCCGGGACAGTACACTGAAGCTTTCTTT CASSLFPGQYTEAFF
TRBJ2-5 TRBV7-2 - - TGTGCCAGCAGCTCCCTGGCCGGTCCGGGAGCCCAGTACTTC CASSSLAGPGAQYF
TRBJ1-3 TRBV19 - - TGTGCCAGTAAGCCCGGGGACTCTGGAAACACCATATATTTT CASKPGDSGNTIYF
TRBJ1-6 TRBV5-5 - TRBD1 TGTGCCAGCAGCGGCGACAGGGCTGCTGGTTCACCCCTCCACTTT CASSGDRAAGSPLHF
TRBJ1-4 TRBV18 - - TGTGCCAGCTCAAGAGATTATAATGAAAAACTGTTTTTT CASSRDYNEKLFF
TRBJ2-1 TRBV7-3 - TRBD1 TGTGCCAGCAGCGGGGGACAGGGGTCCTACAATGAGCAGTTCTTC CASSGGQGSYNEQFF
TRBJ1-5 TRBV15 - - TGTGCCACCAGCACCTCCGGGACACCCCTAGAGAATAGCAATCAGCCCCAGCATTTT CATSTSGTPLENSNQPQHF
TRBJ1-2 TRBV6-2/TRBV6-3 - TRBD1 TGTGCCAGCAGTTACCAACAGGGGGGAATTGATGGCTACACCTTC CASSYQQGGIDGYTF
TRBJ2-7 TRBV7-9 few - TGTGCCAGCAGCTTACATACAGCGAACTACGAGCAGTACTTC CASSLHTANYEQYF
TRBJ2-2 TRBV29-1 once - TGCAGCGCCCAAATAGGGGCGCGGACCGGGGAGCTGTTTTTT CSAQIGARTGELFF
TRBJ1-1 TRBV11-2 - - TGTGCCAGCAGCTTAAAGGGCGGGGGCACTGAAGCTTTCTTT CASSLKGGGTEAFF
TRBJ2-3 TRBV6-5 - TRBD2 TGTGCCAGCAACCCTAGCGGGGGGGCAATAGATACGCAGTATTTT CASNPSGGAIDTQYF
TRBJ2-1 TRBV18 - - TGTGCCAGCTCACCCGGACGGACCCCGCCGGACAATGAGCAGTTCTTC CASSPGRTPPDNEQFF
TRBJ2-2 TRBV18 - TRBD1 TGTGCCAGCTCAGACGGGACAGCGAACACCGGGGAGCTGTTTTTT CASSDGTANTGELFF
TRBJ2-5 TRBV5-1 - - TGCGCCAGCAGCTTACAGTCAATCCAAGAGACCCAGTACTTC CASSLQSIQETQYF
TRBJ1-3 TRBV28 - TRBD1 TGTGCCAGTAGGACAGGGCCTGGAAACACCATATATTTT CASRTGPGNTIYF
TRBJ1-1 TRBV15 - - TGTGCCACCATCCGAAATTGGTGGGCGTTTTACCCTGAAGCTTTCTTT CATIRNWWAFYPEAFF
TRBJ1-4 TRBV7-8 - - TGTGCCAGCGGTACTTCGTTCTCTAATGAAAAACTGTTTTTT CASGTSFSNEKLFF
TRBJ2-2 TRBV9 - TRBD1 TGTGCCAGCAGCGCCGACAGGGTCACCGGGGAGCTGTTTTTT CASSADRVTGELFF
TRBJ1-2 TRBV28 - TRBD1 TGTGCCAGCAGTCCTACTTTGACAGGGGCCCTAACCTTC CASSPTLTGALTF
TRBJ1-4 TRBV5-6 - - TGTGCCAGCAGCCCCCAGGCAGGGCCTAATGAAAAACTGTTTTTT CASSPQAGPNEKLFF
TRBJ1-1 TRBV9 - TRBD1 TGTGCCAGCAGCATGAGCAGGGGGTTGAACACTGAAGCTTTCTTT CASSMSRGLNTEAFF
TRBJ2-3 TRBV6-1 - TRBD2 TGTGCCAGCAGTGAAGGGTTAGCGGGGGCCACAGATACGCAGTATTTT CASSEGLAGATDTQYF
TRBJ1-4 TRBV5-4 - - TGTGCCAGCAGCAGAGGGGGGAAAACCACTAATGAAAAACTGTTTTTT CASSRGGKTTNEKLFF
TRBJ1-6 TRBV27 - TRBD1 TGTGCCAGCAGCCCTGAGACAGGGGTATTATCACCCCTCCACTTT CASSPETGVLSPLHF
TRBJ1-4 TRBV5-1 - - TGCGCCAGCAGCTTAACAGCAACTAATGAAAAACTGTTTTTT CASSLTATNEKLFF
TRBJ1-5 TRBV19 - - TGTGCCAGTACCCATACAGGGAACAATCAGCCCCAGCATTTT CASTHTGNNQPQHF
TRBJ1-3 TRBV29-1 - - TGCAGCGTTGTGGGCTCTGGAAACACCATATATTTT CSVVGSGNTIYF
TRBJ2-2 TRBV18 - - TGTGCCAGCTCGCGAACAGGATTAAACACCGGGGAGCTGTTTTTT CASSRTGLNTGELFF
TRBJ1-2 TRBV18 - - TGTGCCAGCTCACCTGCTGACAGCGACTATGGCTACACCTTC CASSPADSDYGYTF
TRBJ1-5 TRBV20-1 once TRBD1 TGCAGTGCTAGTATGGGACAGGGGATTAATCAGCCCCAGCATTTT CSASMGQGINQPQHF
TRBJ2-5 TRBV6-1 - - TGTGCCAGCAGTGAGGACCCCGCAGGTTTGGAGACCCAGTACTTC CASSEDPAGLETQYF
TRBJ1-1 TRBV3-1/TRBV3-2 - - TGTGCCAGCAGCCAGGAAAAAGGGATTAAGAACACTGAAGCTTTCTTT CASSQEKGIKNTEAFF
TRBJ2-3 TRBV5-8 - TRBD2 TGTGCCAGCAGCCTCGGACTAGCGGGAATCACAGATACGCAGTATTTT CASSLGLAGITDTQYF
TRBJ1-2 TRBV20-1 - - TGCAGTGCTATAGCTGGGGAGGGCTACACCTTC CSAIAGEGYTF
TRBJ1-6 TRBV18 few TRBD1 TGTGCCAGCTCACGGGGGACAGGCCTTTTCTCCTATAATTCACCCCTCCACTTT CASSRGTGLFSYNSPLHF
TRBJ1-3 TRBV12-3/TRBV12-4 - - TGTGCCAGCAGCCCCCTCGCTGGAAACACCATATATTTT CASSPLAGNTIYF
TRBJ2-1 TRBV7-2 - TRBD1 TGTGCCAGCAGCTTAGTCGGGGAGGGACAGGGGTCTTATGAGCAGTTCTTC CASSLVGEGQGSYEQFF
TRBJ2-2 TRBV18 - TRBD1 TGTGCCAGCTCACCACCTGGACAGGGGAACACCGGGGAGCTGTTTTTT CASSPPGQGNTGELFF